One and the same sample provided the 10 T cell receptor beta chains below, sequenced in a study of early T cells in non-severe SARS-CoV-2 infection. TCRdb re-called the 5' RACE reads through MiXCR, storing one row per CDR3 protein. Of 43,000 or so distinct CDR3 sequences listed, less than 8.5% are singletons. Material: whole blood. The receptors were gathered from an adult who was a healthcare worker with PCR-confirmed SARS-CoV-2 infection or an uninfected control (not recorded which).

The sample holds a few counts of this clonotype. CDR3 DNA: TGTGCCAGCAGCTTCAACAGGGCCTCCTACGAGCAGTACTTC. Its translation: CASSFNRASYEQYF. The chain couples TRBV5-5 to TRBJ2-7, with D possibly being TRBD1 (6 bases). Between the trimmed V and J ends, which lost 2 bases and 0 bases, there was a span of 9 bases. Germline CDR1 SGHKS, CDR2 YYEKEE (reference sequence). This CDR3 is built from 14 residues.

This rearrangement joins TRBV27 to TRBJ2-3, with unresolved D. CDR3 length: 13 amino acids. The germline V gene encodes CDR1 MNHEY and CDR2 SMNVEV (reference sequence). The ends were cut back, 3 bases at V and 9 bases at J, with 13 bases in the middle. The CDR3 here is CASSFRPQRTQYF. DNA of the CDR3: TGTGCCAGCAGTTTTCGACCACAGAGGACGCAGTATTTT.

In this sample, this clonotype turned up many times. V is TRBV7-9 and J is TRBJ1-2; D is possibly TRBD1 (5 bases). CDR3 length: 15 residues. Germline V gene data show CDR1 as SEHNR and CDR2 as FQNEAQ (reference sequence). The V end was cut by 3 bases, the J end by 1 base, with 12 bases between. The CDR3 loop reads CASSFGADINYGYTF. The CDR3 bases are TGTGCCAGCAGCTTCGGGGCAGATATTAACTATGGCTACACCTTC.

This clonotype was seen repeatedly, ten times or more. CDR3 sequence: CASSDRSGGDTQYF. CDR3 nucleotides: TGTGCCAGCAGTGACCGTAGCGGGGGGGATACGCAGTATTTT. The chain has TRBV27 and TRBJ2-3; 10 bases match TRBD2. Looked up from germline, CDR1 is MNHEY and CDR2 is SMNVEV (reference sequence). The ends lost 5 bases at V and 6 bases at J; junction bases unmatched: 5. The CDR3 has 14 residues.

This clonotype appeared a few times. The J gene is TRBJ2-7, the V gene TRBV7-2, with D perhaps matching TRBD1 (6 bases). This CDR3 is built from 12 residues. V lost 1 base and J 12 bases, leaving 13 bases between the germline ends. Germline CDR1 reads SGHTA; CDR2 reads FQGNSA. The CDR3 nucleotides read TGTGCCAGCAGCTTAGGAGAGGGGGACACGTACTTC. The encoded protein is CASSLGEGDTYF.

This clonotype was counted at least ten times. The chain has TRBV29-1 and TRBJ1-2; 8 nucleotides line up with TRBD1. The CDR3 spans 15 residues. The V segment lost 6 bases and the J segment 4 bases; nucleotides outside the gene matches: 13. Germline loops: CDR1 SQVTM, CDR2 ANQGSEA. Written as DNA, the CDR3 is TGCAGCGTCCTAAGTTGGGGACAGGCGTCCTATGGCTACACCTTC. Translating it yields CSVLSWGQASYGYTF.

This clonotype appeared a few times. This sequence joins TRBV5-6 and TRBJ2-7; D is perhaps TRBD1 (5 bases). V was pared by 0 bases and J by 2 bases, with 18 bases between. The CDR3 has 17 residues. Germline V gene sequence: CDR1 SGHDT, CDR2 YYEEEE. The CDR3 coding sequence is TGTGCCAGCAGCTTGGTGGCCGCGGTCGAGACAGCCTACGAGCAGTACTTC. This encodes CASSLVAAVETAYEQYF.

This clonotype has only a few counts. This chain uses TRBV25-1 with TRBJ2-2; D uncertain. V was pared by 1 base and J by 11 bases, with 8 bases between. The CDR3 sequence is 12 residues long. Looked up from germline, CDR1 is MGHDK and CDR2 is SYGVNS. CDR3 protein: CASSEWERELFF. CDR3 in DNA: TGTGCCAGCAGTGAATGGGAAAGAGAGCTGTTTTTT.

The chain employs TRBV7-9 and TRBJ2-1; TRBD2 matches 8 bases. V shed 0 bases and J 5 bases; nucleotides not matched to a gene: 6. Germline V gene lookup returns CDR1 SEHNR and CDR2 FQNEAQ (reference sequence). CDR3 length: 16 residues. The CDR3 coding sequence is TGTGCCAGCAGCTTAGCTTTAGCGGGGACCCACAATGAGCAGTTCTTC. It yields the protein CASSLALAGTHNEQFF.

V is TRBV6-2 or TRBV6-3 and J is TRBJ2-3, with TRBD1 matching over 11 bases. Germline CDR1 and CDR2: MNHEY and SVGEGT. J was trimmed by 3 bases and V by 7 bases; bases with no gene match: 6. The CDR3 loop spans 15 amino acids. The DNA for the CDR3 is TGTGCCAGCACCCACGGGGACAGGGGGACAGATACGCAGTATTTT. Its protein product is CASTHGDRGTDTQYF.